Given below is one T cell receptor beta chain in context. The CDR3 goes on 3 residues after the read ends, and that part is filled in from the germline J gene. This specimen comes from a study of T cells in women clearing cervical HPV infection. Study-wide context: With HLA typing for only a few women, HLA confounding remains possible.

V shed 4 bases and J shed 1 base, with 15 bases lying between them. Germline CDR1 SGHKS, CDR2 YYEKEE (reference sequence). The CDR3 consists of 15 residues. The protocol was immunoSEQ multiplex PCR, while the TCRdb copy is restricted to in-frame clones and leaves out a portion. The sample holds tens of thousands of clones. The V call is TRBV5-5, the J call TRBJ2-7, with a possible D match to TRBD1 (6 bases). Specimen: blood buffy coat. This clonotype was sampled from a woman between 18 and 69 years old with a cervical HPV16 infection that either progressed to CIN3+ or cleared (not recorded which). The covered CDR3 bases are TGTGCCAGCAGCGCTGACAGGCTCGGATCCTACGAG. Translated: CASSADRLGSYE. The full-length CDR3 reads as CASSADRLGSYEQYF.